The TCR beta chain under discussion was sequenced for a study of identical twins. Study-level points and caveats: Abundant cord blood beta clonotypes carried fewer insertions; memory repertoires showed none. A partial confounding effect on zero-insertion analyses could come from invariant MAIT and iNKT cells.

The CDR3 spans 14 residues. Losses at the gene ends were 4 bases for V and 8 bases for J; bases not matched to a gene: 6. Germline V lookup: CDR1 SGHVS, CDR2 FNYEAQ. This clonotype showed up just a few times. Its antigen is not known. A universal primer site was incorporated via template switching, and the cDNA contained unique molecular identifiers. MiXCR, run by TCRdb on the 5' RACE reads, gives a single entry per CDR3 protein. The sample holds hundreds of thousands of distinct CDR3 sequences, about 8.3% seen once. These same data were also listed under a study on yellow fever vaccine responses in identical twins.

The sequenced sample was memory (CD45RO+) T cells sorted from blood. The rearrangement joins TRBV7-6 to TRBJ2-1, with 9 nucleotides matching TRBD2. The clonotype comes from a woman younger than 35 in good health. This chain's CDR3 is CASSSKRGVDEQFF. Written as DNA, the CDR3 is TGTGCCAGCAGCTCCAAGCGGGGGGTCGATGAGCAGTTCTTC.